Shown below are 29 T cell receptor beta chains from a single sample sequenced in a study of blood T cell repertoires in COVID-19. TCRdb's copy holds only in-frame clones and misses some; the assay was immunoSEQ multiplex PCR. Of around 63,000 clones in the sample, more than 70% were seen once. Specimen: peripheral blood. The receptor source for this set is a man between 60 and 75 years old with acute or convalescent COVID-19.

The V and J genes are TRBV11-2 and TRBJ1-2; 9 nucleotides agree with TRBD1. The length of the CDR3 is 14 residues. V was pared by 5 bases and J by 6 bases, with 7 bases of the junction left unmatched. The germline V gene has CDR1 SGHAT and CDR2 FQNNGV. Written as DNA, the CDR3 is TGTGCCAGCAGCCGACTAGGGACAGGGAATGGCTACACCTTC. Protein: CASSRLGTGNGYTF.

The J gene is TRBJ2-5, the V gene TRBV5-6; 8 nucleotides agree with TRBD2. This CDR3 is built from 17 residues. Germline V gene data show CDR1 as SGHDT and CDR2 as YYEEEE. The J segment lost 0 bases and the V segment lost 1 base, leaving 8 bases of the junction unmatched. CDR3 loop: CASSLFGAGANQETQYF. CDR3 nucleotide sequence: TGTGCCAGCAGCTTGTTTGGAGCGGGGGCGAACCAAGAGACCCAGTACTTC.

CDR3 sequence: CAIKSDRDNQPQHF. The CDR3 region has the DNA TGTGCCATCAAATCAGACAGAGACAATCAGCCCCAGCATTTT. The chain carries TRBV10-3 and TRBJ1-5, with D possibly being TRBD1 (5 bases). CDR1 and CDR2 from the germline V gene are ENHRY and SYGVKD. The ends were cut back, 7 bases at V and 3 bases at J, with 13 bases in the middle. The CDR3 length is 14 residues.

This clone is a singleton in its sample. The chain employs TRBV9 and TRBJ2-5, with 13 bases lining up with TRBD2. Losses at the gene ends were 9 bases for V and 0 bases for J; bases not matched to a gene: 20. The germline gives CDR1 SGDLS, CDR2 YYNGEE. This CDR3 contains 20 residues. The CDR3 sequence is CATRRGTSGAQPMYQETQYF. The CDR3 DNA sequence: TGTGCCACCCGACGAGGGACTAGCGGGGCGCAACCTATGTACCAAGAGACCCAGTACTTC.

The chain is built from TRBV7-2 and TRBJ2-1; 9 positions match TRBD2. This CDR3 is 14 amino acids long. Trimming removed 5 bases from V and 9 bases from J; junction bases left unmatched: 8. Germline V gives CDR1 SGHTA, CDR2 FQGNSA. The CDR3 DNA sequence: TGTGCCAGCAGCCCACGGAGCGGGGGGCTTGAGCAGTTCTTC. Its translation: CASSPRSGGLEQFF.

The chain has TRBV19 and TRBJ2-2; 7 bases align to TRBD2. Germline values: CDR1 LNHDA, CDR2 SQIVND (reference sequence). The V gene end was trimmed by 4 bases and the J gene end by 0 bases; junction bases not matched to a gene: 2. The CDR3 has 15 residues. CDR3 loop: CASSTGTTNTGELFF. In DNA form, the CDR3 reads TGTGCCAGTAGTACCGGGACTACGAACACCGGGGAGCTGTTTTTT.

V usage is TRBV6-5 and J usage is TRBJ1-3; no definite D call. V dropped 6 bases and J dropped 4 bases, with 16 bases sitting between them. Germline CDR1 and CDR2: MNHEY and SVGAGI. This CDR3 is 15 amino acids long. In DNA form, the CDR3 reads TGTGCCAGCAGACCCTCCATACTTTTAGGAAACACCATATATTTT. Its protein is CASRPSILLGNTIYF.

The V call is TRBV30, the J call TRBJ2-3, with a possible D match to TRBD2 (7 bases). The CDR3 is 14 amino acids. The V gene lost 3 bases and the J gene lost 0 bases, with 10 bases spanning the gap. The germline V gene has CDR1 GTSNPN and CDR2 SVGIG (reference sequence). The CDR3 spells CAWSKGGSTDTQYF. The CDR3, as DNA: TGTGCCTGGAGCAAGGGGGGGAGCACAGATACGCAGTATTTT.

This sequence joins TRBV19 and TRBJ1-1; D is perhaps TRBD1 (6 bases). Germline-derived CDR1 and CDR2 are LNHDA and SQIVND (reference sequence). The CDR3 runs to 18 residues. Trimming pared 3 bases from V and 3 bases from J, leaving 23 bases between. CDR3 residues: CASSITRRGREGHTEAFF. The CDR3 region has the DNA TGTGCCAGTAGTATCACTCGCAGGGGCAGAGAAGGACACACTGAAGCTTTCTTT.

The rearrangement links TRBV20-1 to TRBJ1-1; 7 nucleotides match TRBD1. Germline V gene data show CDR1 as DFQATT and CDR2 as SNEGSKA (reference sequence). V dropped 8 bases and J dropped 5; count of bases not matched to a gene: 2. The CDR3 is 10 amino acids. The CDR3 loop is CSTGETEAFF. The DNA for the CDR3 is TGCAGTACAGGGGAAACTGAAGCTTTCTTT.

The chain recombines TRBV7-9 with TRBJ2-3, with D possibly being TRBD2 (6 bases). Per germline, CDR1 SEHNR and CDR2 FQNEAQ (reference sequence). Trimming took 4 bases from V and 6 from J, leaving 14 bases between them. The CDR3 loop spans 14 amino acids. CDR3 DNA sequence: TGTGCCAGCAGCTCCGCGGGGCTCCCGGATACGCAGTATTTT. As protein: CASSSAGLPDTQYF.

The V gene is TRBV9, the J gene TRBJ1-2; D is unresolved. The CDR3 sequence is 12 residues long. V lost 8 bases to trimming and J lost 1 base, with 9 bases between them. Germline V gene sequence: CDR1 SGDLS, CDR2 YYNGEE. CDR3 in amino acids: CASSGYNYGYTF. CDR3 nucleotides: TGTGCCAGTTCCGGGTATAACTATGGCTACACCTTC.

This chain uses TRBV4-3 with TRBJ1-5, with a possible D match to TRBD1 (6 bases). V was shortened by 1 base and J by 1 base, with 8 bases between the two germline ends. The CDR3 length is 15 residues. Per the germline V gene, CDR1 is LGHNA and CDR2 is YSLEER. The DNA of the CDR3 is TGCGCCAGCAGCCAAGGGGGGCTGAGCAATCAGCCCCAGCATTTT. This codes for CASSQGGLSNQPQHF.

This chain uses TRBV19 with TRBJ2-6; D unresolved. Trimming shortened V by 3 bases and J by 0 bases, and 6 bases separated the two germline ends. CDR1 is LNHDA, CDR2 SQIVND, per germline (reference sequence). The CDR3 spans 15 residues. The DNA for the CDR3 is TGTGCCAGTAGTATTGGCCTCTCTGGGGCCAACGTCCTGACTTTC. The encoded protein is CASSIGLSGANVLTF. Looking up the rest from reference TRBV19 and TRBJ2-6 gives the full variable domain: DGGITQSPKYLFRKEGQNVTLSCEQNLNHDAMYWYRQDPGQGLRLIYYSQIVNDFQKGDIAEGYSVSREKKESFPLTVTSAQKNPTAFYLCASSIGLSGANVLTFGAGSRLTVL.

The chain combines TRBV9 with TRBJ2-3; 8 bases match TRBD2. Unmatched junction bases numbered 6, after V lost 0 bases and J lost 6 bases. CDR1 SGDLS and CDR2 YYNGEE come from the germline V gene. The CDR3 contains 15 residues. The CDR3 here is CASSVDAGGTDTQYF. CDR3 sequence (DNA): TGTGCCAGCAGCGTAGATGCGGGGGGAACGGATACGCAGTATTTT. Together with reference TRBV9 and TRBJ2-3, the CDR3 gives the full variable domain: DSGVTQTPKHLITATGQRVTLRCSPRSGDLSVYWYQQSLDQGLQFLIQYYNGEERAKGNILERFSAQQFPDLHSELNLSSLELGDSALYFCASSVDAGGTDTQYFGPGTRLTVL.

This clone was observed once. The rearrangement joins TRBV9 to TRBJ2-7; 9 bases match TRBD2. The V gene end was trimmed by 3 bases and the J gene end by 6 bases; junction bases not matched to a gene: 10. This CDR3 is 15 amino acids long. Germline V gene lookup returns CDR1 SGDLS and CDR2 YYNGEE. DNA of the CDR3: TGTGCCAGCAGCGCACCCGGGACTAGCACTGGCGAGCAGTACTTC. It codes for CASSAPGTSTGEQYF. Filled out from reference TRBV9 and TRBJ2-7, the complete variable domain reads DSGVTQTPKHLITATGQRVTLRCSPRSGDLSVYWYQQSLDQGLQFLIQYYNGEERAKGNILERFSAQQFPDLHSELNLSSLELGDSALYFCASSAPGTSTGEQYFGPGTRLTVT.

The chain employs TRBV15 and TRBJ1-2, with a possible D match to TRBD1 (5 bases). V lost 5 bases to trimming and J lost 6 bases, with 13 bases between them. Germline assignment: CDR1 LNHNV and CDR2 YYDKDF (reference sequence). There are 13 residues in the CDR3. CDR3 region: CATSPLEGHGYTF. CDR3 coding DNA: TGTGCCACCAGCCCACTGGAGGGGCATGGCTACACCTTC.

V usage is TRBV5-4 and J usage is TRBJ2-1; TRBD2 agrees at 9 bases. The CDR3 contains 17 residues. The germline V gene encodes CDR1 SGHNT and CDR2 YYREEE (reference sequence). The V and J ends lost 0 bases and 8 bases, in that order; junction bases with no gene match: 12. The CDR3 nucleotides are TGTGCCAGCAGCTTGGGGGGACTAGCTCCAACTGGCGATGAGCAGTTCTTC. It translates to CASSLGGLAPTGDEQFF.

The V call is TRBV19, the J call TRBJ1-2; TRBD1 matches 8 bases. Germline values: CDR1 LNHDA, CDR2 SQIVND (reference sequence). The CDR3 runs to 16 residues. The V and J ends lost 4 bases and 8 bases, in that order; junction bases with no gene match: 15. The CDR3 DNA follows: TGTGCCAGTAGTAGAAGGACAGGGACATCAAAATGGGGCTACACCTTC. This translates into CASSRRTGTSKWGYTF.

The V and J genes are TRBV19 and TRBJ1-2; 10 bases are shared with TRBD1. V shed 9 bases, J shed 6 bases, and the junction held 4 bases outside the gene matches. Germline V CDR1 and CDR2: LNHDA, SQIVND (reference sequence). This CDR3 is 12 amino acids long. The CDR3 protein is CASRDRGNGYTF. CDR3 nucleotide sequence: TGTGCCAGCCGGGACAGGGGTAATGGCTACACCTTC.

V gene TRBV6-2 or TRBV6-3 combines with J gene TRBJ1-6, with TRBD1 matching 10 bases. The V gene's germline CDR1 is MNHEY and CDR2 SVGEGT. The CDR3 loop spans 15 amino acids. The ends lost 2 bases at V and 14 bases at J; junction bases unmatched: 9. CDR3 in DNA: TGTGCCAGCAGTTACCGGGACAGGGGTCAGCAAACCCTCCACTTT. Its protein product is CASSYRDRGQQTLHF.

V and J are TRBV5-1 and TRBJ2-1; D possibly corresponds to TRBD2 (6 bases). V gave up 2 bases and J gave up 4 bases, with 13 bases separating them. CDR1 and CDR2 (germline): SGHRS, YFSETQ. This CDR3 is built from 15 residues. The CDR3 is CASSFQGGAYNEQFF. Written as DNA, the CDR3 is TGCGCCAGCAGCTTTCAGGGAGGTGCATACAATGAGCAGTTCTTC.

This clone was picked up one time. CDR3 sequence reads: CASGLTSGGAATDTQYF. CDR3 sequence (DNA): TGTGCTAGTGGTTTGACTAGCGGGGGGGCCGCCACAGATACGCAGTATTTT. The chain carries TRBV12-5 and TRBJ2-3; 13 positions agree with TRBD2. Germline V gives CDR1 LGHNT, CDR2 FRNRAP. J was trimmed by 2 bases and V by 2 bases; bases with no gene match: 4. The length of the CDR3 is 17 residues. Together with reference TRBV12-5 and TRBJ2-3, the CDR3 gives the full variable domain: DARVTQTPRHKVTEMGQEVTMRCQPILGHNTVFWYRQTMMQGLELLAYFRNRAPLDDSGMPKDRFSAEMPDATLATLKIQPSEPRDSAVYFCASGLTSGGAATDTQYFGPGTRLTVL.

The table lists this clone with a few counts. The rearrangement joins TRBV7-7 to TRBJ2-1; 9 bases line up with TRBD1. The CDR3 consists of 15 residues. Germline values: CDR1 SSHAT, CDR2 FNYEAQ (reference sequence). J lost 4 bases, V lost 5 bases, and 6 bases had no gene match. The chain's CDR3 is CASSKGQGDYNEQFF. The CDR3 bases are TGTGCCAGCAGCAAGGGACAGGGAGATTACAATGAGCAGTTCTTC.

The chain joins TRBV19 to TRBJ1-4; 9 bases align to TRBD1. J lost 7 bases, V lost 3 bases, and 15 bases had no gene match. Germline CDR1 and CDR2: LNHDA and SQIVND (reference sequence). The CDR3 is 18 residues long. The CDR3, as DNA: TGTGCCAGTAGTATTTCAATACAGGGGGCCAAACTGAGTGAAAAACTGTTTTTT. Its translation: CASSISIQGAKLSEKLFF.

CDR3 sequence: CASTRDRDNYGYTF. In nucleotides, the CDR3 is TGTGCCAGCACCAGGGACAGGGATAACTATGGCTACACCTTC. This sequence joins TRBV6-5 and TRBJ1-2, with TRBD1 matching 9 bases. This CDR3 comprises 14 residues. Trimming cost V 7 bases and J 1 base; bases outside gene matches: 4. Germline values: CDR1 MNHEY, CDR2 SVGAGI.

The chain employs TRBV14 and TRBJ1-2, with TRBD1 matching 9 bases. CDR1 is SGHDN and CDR2 is FVKESK in the germline V gene. The junction had 7 bases not matched to a gene; V was cut back by 6 bases and J by 8 bases. The CDR3 is 13 residues long. CDR3 DNA: TGTGCCAGCAGTCCTAACAGGGGGCGAGGCTACACCTTC. The encoded protein is CASSPNRGRGYTF. Combining the CDR3 with reference TRBV14 and TRBJ1-2 gives the whole variable domain EAGVTQFPSHSVIEKGQTVTLRCDPISGHDNLYWYRRVMGKEIKFLLHFVKESKQDESGMPNNRFLAERTGGTYSTLKVQPAELEDSGVYFCASSPNRGRGYTFGSGTRLTVV.

The chain couples TRBV12-5 to TRBJ1-6, with D possibly matching TRBD1 (5 bases). Per germline, CDR1 LGHNT and CDR2 FRNRAP. This CDR3 has 17 amino acids. Trimming left V 2 bases short and J 11 bases short, with 22 bases between. Here the CDR3 DNA reads TGTGCTAGTGGTTTGTACCCAGGGATTATAGGTCTGGCACCCCTCCACTTT. Its protein is CASGLYPGIIGLAPLHF.

V usage is TRBV19 and J usage is TRBJ1-4; 9 bases agree with TRBD1. The CDR3 runs to 14 residues. Unmatched junction bases numbered 5, after V lost 5 bases and J lost 7 bases. Germline lookup yields CDR1 LNHDA and CDR2 SQIVND (reference sequence). The CDR3 reads CASSEGQGSEKLFF. In nucleotides, the CDR3 is TGTGCCAGTAGTGAAGGACAGGGGAGTGAAAAACTGTTTTTT.